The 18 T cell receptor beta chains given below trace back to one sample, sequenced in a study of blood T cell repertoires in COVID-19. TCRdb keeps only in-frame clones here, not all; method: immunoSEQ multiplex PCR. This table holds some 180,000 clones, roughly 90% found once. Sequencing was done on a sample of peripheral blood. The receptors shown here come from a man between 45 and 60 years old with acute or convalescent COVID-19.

In DNA form, the CDR3 reads TGTGCCAGCAGTATCGGTCGGGAAAGTCATCAGCCCCAGCATTTT. The encoded protein is CASSIGRESHQPQHF. The rearrangement joins TRBV2 to TRBJ1-5; D unresolved. Looked up from germline, CDR1 is SNHLY and CDR2 is FYNNEI. This CDR3 is 15 amino acids long. Trimming took off 5 bases at V and 5 bases at J, with 16 bases between the two ends.

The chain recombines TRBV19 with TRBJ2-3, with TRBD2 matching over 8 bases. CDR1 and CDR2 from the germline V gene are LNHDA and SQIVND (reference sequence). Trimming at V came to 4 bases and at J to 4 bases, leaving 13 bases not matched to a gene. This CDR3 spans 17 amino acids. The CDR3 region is CASSTQGLAILADTQYF. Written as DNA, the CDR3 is TGTGCCAGTAGTACACAAGGACTAGCAATTTTGGCAGATACGCAGTATTTT.

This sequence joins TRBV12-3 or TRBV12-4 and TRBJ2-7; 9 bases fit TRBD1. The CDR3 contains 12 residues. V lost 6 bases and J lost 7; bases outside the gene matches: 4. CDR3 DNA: TGTGCCAGCAGGGGACAGGGATGGGAGCAGTACTTC. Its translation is CASRGQGWEQYF.

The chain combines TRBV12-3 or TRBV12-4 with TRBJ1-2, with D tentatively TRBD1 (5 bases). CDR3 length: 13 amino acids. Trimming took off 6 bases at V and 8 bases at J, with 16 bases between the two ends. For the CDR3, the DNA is TGTGCCAGCAGGTCCGGGGGGGGATGGGGCTACACCTTC. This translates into CASRSGGGWGYTF.

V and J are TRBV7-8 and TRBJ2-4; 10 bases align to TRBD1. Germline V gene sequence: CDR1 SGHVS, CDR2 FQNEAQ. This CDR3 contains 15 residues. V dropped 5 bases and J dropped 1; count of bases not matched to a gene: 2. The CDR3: CASSPGQGAKNIQYF. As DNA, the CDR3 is TGTGCCAGCAGCCCGGGACAGGGGGCCAAAAACATTCAGTACTTC.

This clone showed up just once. The CDR3 loop is CASSLVLADYGYTF. In nucleotides, the CDR3 is TGTGCCAGCAGCTTAGTTCTGGCAGACTATGGCTACACCTTC. The chain is built from TRBV7-2 and TRBJ1-2; D not certain. The CDR3 loop spans 14 amino acids. The V end was cut by 1 base, the J end by 3 bases, with 9 bases between. CDR1 and CDR2 from the germline V gene are SGHTA and FQGNSA. Using reference TRBV7-2 and TRBJ1-2 for the parts outside the CDR3, the full variable domain is GAGVSQSPSNKVTEKGKDVELRCDPISGHTALYWYRQSLGQGLEFLIYFQGNSAPDKSGLPSDRFSAERTGGSVSTLTIQRTQQEDSAVYLCASSLVLADYGYTFGSGTRLTVV.

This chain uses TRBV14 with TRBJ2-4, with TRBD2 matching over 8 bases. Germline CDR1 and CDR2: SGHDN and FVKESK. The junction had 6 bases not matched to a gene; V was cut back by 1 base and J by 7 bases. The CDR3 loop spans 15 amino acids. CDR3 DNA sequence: TGTGCCAGCAGCCAAGCGGGGGGGCCGTGGAACATTCAGTACTTC. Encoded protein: CASSQAGGPWNIQYF. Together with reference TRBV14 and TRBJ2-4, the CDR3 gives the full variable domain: EAGVTQFPSHSVIEKGQTVTLRCDPISGHDNLYWYRRVMGKEIKFLLHFVKESKQDESGMPNNRFLAERTGGTYSTLKVQPAELEDSGVYFCASSQAGGPWNIQYFGAGTRLSVL.

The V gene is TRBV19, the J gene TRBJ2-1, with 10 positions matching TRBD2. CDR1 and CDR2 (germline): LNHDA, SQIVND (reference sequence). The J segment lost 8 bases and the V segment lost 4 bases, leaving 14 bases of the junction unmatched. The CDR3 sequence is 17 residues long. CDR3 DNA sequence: TGTGCCAGTAGTACGGAGGAGCGGGAGGGCCCCGCGGATGAGCAGTTCTTC. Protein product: CASSTEEREGPADEQFF.

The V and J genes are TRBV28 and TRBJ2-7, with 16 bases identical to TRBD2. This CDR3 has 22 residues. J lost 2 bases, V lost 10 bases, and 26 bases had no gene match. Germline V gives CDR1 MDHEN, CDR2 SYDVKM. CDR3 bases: TGTGCCACCCTAATGGGGGGACAGGGGGGACTAGCGGGAGGGATAAGCCCCTACGAGCAGTACTTC. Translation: CATLMGGQGGLAGGISPYEQYF.

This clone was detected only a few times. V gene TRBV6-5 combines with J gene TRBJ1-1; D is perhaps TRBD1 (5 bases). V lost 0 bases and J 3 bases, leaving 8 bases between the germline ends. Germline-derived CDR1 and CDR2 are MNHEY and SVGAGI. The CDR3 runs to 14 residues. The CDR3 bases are TGTGCCAGCAGTTACTCGCGGGGGTACACTGAAGCTTTCTTT. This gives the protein CASSYSRGYTEAFF.

The CDR3 loop reads CASSRAGGAGGYTF. The CDR3 DNA is TGTGCCAGCAGCCGAGCAGGGGGCGCTGGGGGCTACACCTTC. The chain carries TRBV7-3 and TRBJ1-2; TRBD1 aligns across 8 bases. Losses at the gene ends were 5 bases for V and 8 bases for J; bases not matched to a gene: 10. The CDR3 sequence is 14 residues long. Germline V gene data show CDR1 as SGHTA and CDR2 as FQGTGA.

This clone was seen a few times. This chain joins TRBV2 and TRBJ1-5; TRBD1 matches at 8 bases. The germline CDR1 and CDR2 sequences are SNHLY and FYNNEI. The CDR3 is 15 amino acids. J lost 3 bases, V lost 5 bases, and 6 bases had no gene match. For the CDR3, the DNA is TGTGCCAGCAGTCAAGACAGGGGACCCAATCAGCCCCAGCATTTT. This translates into CASSQDRGPNQPQHF.

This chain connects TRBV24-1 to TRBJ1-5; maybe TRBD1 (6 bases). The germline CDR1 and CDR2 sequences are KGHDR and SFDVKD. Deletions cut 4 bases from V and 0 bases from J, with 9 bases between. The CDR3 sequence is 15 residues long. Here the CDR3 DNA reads TGTGCCACCAGTGAGTCACAGGGTAGCAATCAGCCCCAGCATTTT. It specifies CATSESQGSNQPQHF.

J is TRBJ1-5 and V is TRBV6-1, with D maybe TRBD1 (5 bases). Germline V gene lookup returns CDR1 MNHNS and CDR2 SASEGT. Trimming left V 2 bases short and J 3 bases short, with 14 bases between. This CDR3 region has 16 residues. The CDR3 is CASSEYAGSHNQPQHF. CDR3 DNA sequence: TGTGCCAGCAGTGAATACGCAGGGTCCCACAATCAGCCCCAGCATTTT.

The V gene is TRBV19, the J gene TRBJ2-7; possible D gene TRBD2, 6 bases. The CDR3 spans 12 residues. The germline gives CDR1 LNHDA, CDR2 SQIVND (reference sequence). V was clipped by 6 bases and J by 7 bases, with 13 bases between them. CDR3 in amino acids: CASSSGLREQYF. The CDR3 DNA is TGTGCCAGTAGCAGCGGGCTGAGAGAGCAGTACTTC.

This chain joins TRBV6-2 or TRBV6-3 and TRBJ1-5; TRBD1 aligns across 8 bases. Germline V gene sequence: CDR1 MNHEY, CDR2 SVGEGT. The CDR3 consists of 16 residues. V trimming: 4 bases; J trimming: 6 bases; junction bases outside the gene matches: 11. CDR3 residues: CASSFRTGLRAQPQHF. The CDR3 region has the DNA TGTGCCAGCAGTTTCCGGACAGGGTTAAGGGCTCAGCCCCAGCATTTT.

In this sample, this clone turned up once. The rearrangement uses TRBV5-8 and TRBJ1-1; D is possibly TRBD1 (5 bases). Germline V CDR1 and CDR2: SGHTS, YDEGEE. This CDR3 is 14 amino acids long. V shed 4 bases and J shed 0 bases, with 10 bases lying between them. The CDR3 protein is CASSRGFMNTEAFF. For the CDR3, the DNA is TGTGCCAGCAGCAGGGGCTTCATGAACACTGAAGCTTTCTTT.

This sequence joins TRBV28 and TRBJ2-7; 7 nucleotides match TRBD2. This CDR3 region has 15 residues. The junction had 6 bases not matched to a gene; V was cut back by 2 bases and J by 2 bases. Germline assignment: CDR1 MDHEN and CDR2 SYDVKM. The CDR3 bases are TGTGCCAGCAGTTTAGGCGGACTAGGCGCCTACGAGCAGTACTTC. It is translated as CASSLGGLGAYEQYF.